The clone carrying this T cell receptor beta chain was observed at least ten times. Diagnostic conclusions were grounded in clinical symptoms, serum thyroxine, TRAb, thyroid ultrasound and orbital computed tomography. This CDR3 region has 13 residues. Germline CDR1 SGHTA, CDR2 FQGNSA. V was cut by 5 bases and J by 7 bases, with 14 bases left in between. The sequenced template was RNA, covering the TCR beta CDR3 region. HTBI primers primed a first-round RT-PCR, and a second-round multiplex PCR followed. TCRdb re-derived calls from the multiplex PCR reads in MiXCR, one entry per CDR3 protein. The data hold fewer than 600,000 distinct CDR3 sequences, with roughly an eighth observed a single time. The data originate from a study of Graves' ophthalmopathy and Graves' hyperthyroidism.

J is TRBJ2-5 and V is TRBV7-2; the D is unclear. This TCR was sampled from a woman in her 30s with Graves' ophthalmopathy. Input material: blood. The CDR3 loop is CASSPPAVVTQYF. The CDR3 bases are TGTGCCAGCAGCCCACCGGCGGTCGTGACCCAGTACTTC.